Presented here are 6 T cell receptor beta chains from one specimen sequenced in a study of OX40 agonist ivuxolimab in advanced cancers. Library construction relied on the immunoSEQ multiplex PCR assay. The clones in this table, taken by TCRdb from immuneACCESS, are in-frame only. Not every clone is retained; where verified, under half of the shortfall comes from an unresolved V gene, and the cause of the rest is unknown. Recorded for this sample are almost 80,000 clones; around 90% of them occurred a single time. 0.24% of the sample rests with the top ten. The specimen comprised CD4+ or CD8+ T cells sorted from blood, sampled in a trial of the OX40 agonist ivuxolimab. The receptor source for this set is an adult with an advanced solid tumor such as melanoma, head and neck, liver or kidney cancer.

This clone was seen a few times. This sequence joins TRBV28 and TRBJ2-4; D perhaps matches TRBD1 (6 bases). This CDR3 is built from 19 residues. From germline, CDR1 is MDHEN and CDR2 SYDVKM. V lost 5 bases, J lost 0 bases, and 23 bases lay in between. Written as DNA, the CDR3 is TGTGCCAGCAGTAAACTACAGGGATCGGGCCTGTTAGCCAAAAACATTCAGTACTTC. This sequence encodes CASSKLQGSGLLAKNIQYF.

As concerns this clone: Other DNA sequences in this sample translate to the same CDR3. The rearrangement links TRBV18 to TRBJ2-7, with a possible D match to TRBD2 (5 bases). The CDR3 sequence is 13 residues long. Germline assignment: CDR1 KGHSH and CDR2 LQKENI. The V end was cut by 1 base, the J end by 7 bases, with 11 bases between. CDR3 region: CASSPQSGGEQYF. CDR3 bases: TGTGCCAGCTCACCACAGAGCGGAGGAGAGCAGTACTTC.

The chain employs TRBV6-5 and TRBJ1-2, with D perhaps TRBD1 (5 bases). Germline V CDR1 and CDR2: MNHEY, SVGAGI. CDR3 length: 15 amino acids. Deletions cut 2 bases from V and 3 bases from J, with 13 bases between. The CDR3 protein is CASSYGAGNDYGYTF. The CDR3 region has the DNA TGTGCCAGCAGTTACGGGGCAGGGAATGACTATGGCTACACCTTC.

The V and J genes are TRBV11-1 and TRBJ2-1; 8 bases fit TRBD2. The germline V gene encodes CDR1 SGHAT and CDR2 FQDESV (reference sequence). This CDR3 is built from 15 residues. With V trimmed by 1 base and J by 9 bases, 8 bases remained unmatched. The CDR3 region has the DNA TGTGCCAGCAGCTTAGGCGGTAGCGGGATCCTTGAGCAGTTCTTC. It codes for CASSLGGSGILEQFF.

V usage is TRBV6-5 and J usage is TRBJ1-1; unclear D gene. There are 13 residues in the CDR3. Germline values: CDR1 MNHEY, CDR2 SVGAGI. V gave up 5 bases and J gave up 4 bases, with 11 bases separating them. As DNA, the CDR3 is TGTGCCAGCAGTGAATGGGTGGGCACTGAAGCTTTCTTT. Residues: CASSEWVGTEAFF.

The chain combines TRBV29-1 with TRBJ1-2, with D uncertain. CDR1 is SQVTM and CDR2 is ANQGSEA in the germline V gene. This CDR3 has 14 residues. V was cut by 1 base and J by 7 bases, with 16 bases left in between. This CDR3 reads CSVEGTYPEVGYTF. The CDR3 DNA follows: TGCAGCGTTGAAGGTACGTACCCGGAAGTTGGCTACACCTTC.